This T cell receptor (beta chain) is drawn from a study of shared clonotypes between healthy human individuals. Turning to this clone: Its antigen is currently unknown.

V was trimmed by 6 bases and J by 0 bases, leaving 6 bases between them. The CDR3 totals 13 residues. CDR1 is MNHNS, CDR2 SASEGT, per germline. Study results and caveats: Represented diversity, genetic and exposure-history alike, was limited by few donors.

Data came from immunoSEQ multiplex PCR; TCRdb stores just in-frame clones and leaves some out. The table has about 1.1 million clones, 60% to 80% seen once; the top ten hold 0.85% to 1%. The source of this sequence is a man younger than 30 in good health. Some clones in this sample may be carry-over from other donors' samples. The chain employs TRBV6-1 and TRBJ1-5; D uncertain. The sample taken for sequencing was memory CD4+ T cells from PBMCs. Subset: CD45RA-negative fraction. The CDR3 DNA is TGTGCCAGCAGATTGAATAGCAATCAGCCCCAGCATTTT. This codes for CASRLNSNQPQHF.